This passage covers 13 T cell receptor beta chains from one sample sequenced in a study of T cells in Graves' hyperthyroidism and ophthalmopathy. Researchers amplified the TCR beta CDR3 regions from RNA transcripts. Carried out on the TCR CDR3, a first-round RT-PCR used the HTBI primer set. TCRdb processed the multiplex PCR reads anew with MiXCR; each CDR3 protein has one entry. Here the sample spans approximately 400,000 distinct CDR3 sequences, 15% to 18% being singletons. The sample was blood. The receptors derive from a woman aged 18-30 years with Graves' hyperthyroidism.

This clonotype was recorded many times. V gene TRBV7-8 combines with J gene TRBJ1-1, with D uncertain. Germline loops: CDR1 SGHVS, CDR2 FQNEAQ. With 1 base removed from V and 4 bases from J, the gap between germline ends came to 10 bases. The CDR3 runs to 14 residues. CDR3 DNA: TGTGCCAGCAGCTTAGATCAAGGGAGCACTGAAGCTTTCTTT. Its translation is CASSLDQGSTEAFF.

The CDR3 spells CASRRRAENSNQPQHF. The CDR3 nucleotides are TGTGCCAGTAGAAGAAGGGCGGAAAATAGCAATCAGCCCCAGCATTTT. The chain carries TRBV2 and TRBJ1-5; D gene unclear. The V and J ends lost 9 bases and 0 bases respectively, with 18 bases between them. This CDR3 comprises 16 residues. Germline V gene sequence: CDR1 SNHLY, CDR2 FYNNEI. Full variable domain (outside the CDR3, taken from reference TRBV2 and TRBJ1-5): EPEVTQTPSHQVTQMGQEVILRCVPISNHLYFYWYRQILGQKVEFLVSFYNNEISEKSEIFDDQFSVERPDGSNFTLKIRSTKLEDSAMYFCASRRRAENSNQPQHFGDGTRLSIL.

This clonotype appeared many times. One junction end disagrees with the germline gene, perhaps due to a read error. The V and J genes are TRBV12-3 or TRBV12-4 and TRBJ1-1; 7 nucleotides agree with TRBD1. The CDR3 is 13 residues long. The CDR3 region is CANSQTGWTEAFF. The CDR3 DNA sequence: TGTGCCAACAGTCAGACAGGGTGGACTGAAGCTTTCTTT.

This clonotype was recorded at least ten times. The chain links TRBV30 to TRBJ2-1; 10 positions match TRBD2. This CDR3 comprises 13 residues. V dropped 7 bases and J dropped 8; count of bases not matched to a gene: 8. The V gene's germline CDR1 is GTSNPN and CDR2 SVGIG (reference sequence). The CDR3 nucleotides read TGTGCCTACACCAGCGGGGGGGCCCATGAGCAGTTCTTC. Its protein is CAYTSGGAHEQFF.

On this clonotype itself: An end of the junction does not agree with germline; a read error may underlie this. The chain links TRBV2 to TRBJ1-5, with D hard to call. Germline CDR1 is SNHLY and CDR2 is FYNNEI. The CDR3 contains 14 residues. CDR3 in DNA: TGTGCCAGCAGTGGTAATGGGCGCAATCAGTCCCAGCATTTT. Translation gives CASSGNGRNQSQHF.

This clonotype was detected ten times or more. The chain is built from TRBV3-1 and TRBJ1-2, with D perhaps TRBD1 (5 bases). The V end lost 1 base, the J end lost 2 bases, and 8 bases lay between the germline ends. Germline V gives CDR1 LGHDT, CDR2 YNNKEL (reference sequence). This CDR3 region has 14 residues. This CDR3 is CASSQGQTNYGYTF. The CDR3 DNA reads TGTGCCAGCAGCCAAGGACAGACGAACTATGGCTACACCTTC.

This clonotype was observed a few times. This rearrangement joins TRBV6-2 or TRBV6-3 to TRBJ1-2, with TRBD1 matching over 7 bases. The V segment lost 5 bases and the J segment 6 bases; nucleotides outside the gene matches: 9. The germline V gene encodes CDR1 MNHEY and CDR2 SVGEGT. The CDR3 is 14 residues long. The CDR3 loop is CASSAPTGRDGYTF. The CDR3 coding sequence is TGTGCCAGCAGTGCCCCGACAGGGCGGGATGGCTACACCTTC.

The sample holds one count of this clonotype. J is TRBJ2-1 and V is TRBV7-2, with 12 bases matching TRBD2. Germline trimming cut 3 bases from V and 4 bases from J; bases unmatched to any gene: 7. Germline V gene lookup returns CDR1 SGHTA and CDR2 FQGNSA. This CDR3 region has 17 residues. The CDR3 here is CASSLPSGRVGYNEQFF. The CDR3 nucleotides read TGTGCCAGCAGCTTGCCTAGCGGGAGGGTCGGGTACAATGAGCAGTTCTTC.

This clonotype was found many times. The V and J genes are TRBV20-1 and TRBJ2-7, with 11 bases fitting TRBD2. V dropped 4 bases and J dropped 1; count of bases not matched to a gene: 3. CDR1 is DFQATT and CDR2 is SNEGSKA in the germline V gene (reference sequence). The length of the CDR3 is 14 residues. The chain's CDR3 is CSAKTSGSSYEQYF. In nucleotides, the CDR3 is TGCAGTGCTAAAACTAGCGGGAGTTCCTACGAGCAGTACTTC.

The chain carries TRBV20-1 and TRBJ1-6, with D possibly matching TRBD1 (5 bases). Germline CDR1 is DFQATT and CDR2 is SNEGSKA (reference sequence). This CDR3 spans 15 amino acids. V gave up 5 bases and J gave up 5 bases, with 16 bases separating them. CDR3 nucleotides: TGCAGTGCTGACACAGGCGCCGAAAATAATTCACCCCTCCACTTT. Protein sequence: CSADTGAENNSPLHF.

The chain uses TRBV7-3 and TRBJ1-2, with 7 bases that match TRBD1. Trimming took 1 base from V and 3 from J; bases not matched to a gene: 5. Per the germline V gene, CDR1 is SGHTA and CDR2 is FQGTGA. This CDR3 has 15 amino acids. The CDR3: CASSLNRQGHYGYTF. Written as DNA, the CDR3 is TGTGCCAGCAGCTTAAACCGACAGGGCCACTATGGCTACACCTTC.

The chain employs TRBV5-4 and TRBJ2-7; TRBD1 matches at 11 bases. This CDR3 is built from 17 residues. CDR1 is SGHNT and CDR2 is YYREEE in the germline V gene (reference sequence). V shed 4 bases, J shed 6 bases, and the junction held 15 bases outside the gene matches. The DNA of the CDR3 is TGTGCCAGCAGCCGCTTAACCGCCGGGACAGGGGGTGCCGAGCAGTACTTC. Translated, it gives CASSRLTAGTGGAEQYF.

This clonotype was counted ten times or more. J is TRBJ2-1 and V is TRBV28; tentative D call: TRBD2 (5 bases). The germline V gene has CDR1 MDHEN and CDR2 SYDVKM. V was clipped by 3 bases and J by 10 bases, with 16 bases between them. The CDR3 is 14 residues long. For the CDR3, the DNA is TGTGCCAGCAGTTTGGGTGGCGGAGGTTACGAGCAGTTCTTC. Encoded protein: CASSLGGGGYEQFF.